These T cell receptor beta chains were read from a single sample in a study of blood T cell repertoires in COVID-19. Clones were read by immunoSEQ multiplex PCR, and TCRdb kept only the in-frame ones, dropping some. This sample has about 160,000 clones, with about 80% found just once. Sequenced input: PBMCs or T cells enriched from blood (not recorded which). The receptors come from a woman aged 60-75 years who had recovered from COVID-19. CDR3s include the opening cysteine and the closing phenylalanine or tryptophan. A D gene is named only where the DNA matches it firmly. Clone size is not always given. Where it is, it says once, few, many or a class for expanded clones.

D: TRBD1
V: TRBV4-1
J: TRBJ2-7
size: once
CDR3: CASSLAQGDYEQYF
DNA: TGCGCCAGCAGCCTGGCCCAGGGGGACTACGAGCAGTACTTC

D: NA
V: TRBV5-4
J: TRBJ2-1
size: NA
CDR3: CASSLLGKGGYNEQFF
DNA: TGTGCCAGCAGCTTGCTAGGAAAAGGAGGCTACAATGAGCAGTTCTTC

D: TRBD1
V: TRBV6-6
J: TRBJ1-1
size: NA
CDR3: CASTWGRRGQGTEAFF
DNA: TGTGCCAGCACCTGGGGGAGGAGGGGGCAGGGCACTGAAGCTTTCTTT

D: TRBD2
V: TRBV30
J: TRBJ2-7
size: NA
CDR3: CAWSVSGGLREQYF
DNA: TGTGCCTGGAGTGTGAGCGGGGGTCTTAGGGAGCAGTACTTC

D: NA
V: TRBV3-1/TRBV3-2
J: TRBJ1-1
size: NA
CDR3: CASSLPPGTDIANTEAFF
DNA: TGTGCCAGCAGCCTTCCTCCCGGGACTGATATCGCGAACACTGAAGCTTTCTTT

D: NA
V: TRBV24-1
J: TRBJ2-3
size: NA
CDR3: CATADPRGNRDTQYF
DNA: TGTGCCACCGCTGACCCCCGGGGGAACCGGGATACGCAGTATTTT

D: NA
V: TRBV24-1
J: TRBJ2-5
size: NA
CDR3: CATSDSDRAGETQYF
DNA: TGTGCCACCAGTGATTCCGACAGGGCGGGGGAGACCCAGTACTTC

D: TRBD1
V: TRBV4-1
J: TRBJ1-4
size: NA
CDR3: CASSQDWAGGHEKLFF
DNA: TGCGCCAGCAGCCAAGATTGGGCAGGGGGCCATGAAAAACTGTTTTTT

D: TRBD2
V: TRBV19
J: TRBJ2-3
size: NA
CDR3: CASRVSSGEPDTQYF
DNA: TGTGCCAGTAGGGTATCTAGCGGGGAACCAGATACGCAGTATTTT

D: TRBD2
V: TRBV18
J: TRBJ2-3
size: NA
CDR3: CASSLPSGGADTQYF
DNA: TGTGCCAGCTCACTCCCTAGCGGGGGCGCAGATACGCAGTATTTT

D: TRBD1
V: TRBV7-8
J: TRBJ2-4
size: NA
CDR3: CASSFRDSKNIQYF
DNA: TGTGCCAGCAGCTTCCGGGACAGCAAAAACATTCAGTACTTC

D: NA
V: TRBV12-1
J: TRBJ1-1
size: once
CDR3: CASSETGGTEAFF
DNA: TGTGCCAGCAGCGAGACAGGGGGCACTGAAGCTTTCTTT

D: NA
V: TRBV10-2
J: TRBJ1-1
size: NA
CDR3: CASSESGEWWNTEAFF
DNA: TGCGCCAGCAGTGAGTCGGGAGAATGGTGGAACACTGAAGCTTTCTTT

D: TRBD1
V: TRBV24-1
J: TRBJ2-5
size: NA
CDR3: CATRDRGETQYF
DNA: TGTGCCACCAGGGACAGGGGTGAGACCCAGTACTTC

D: TRBD1
V: TRBV19
J: TRBJ1-5
size: NA
CDR3: CASLPVGTGDLGNQPQHF
DNA: TGTGCCAGCCTGCCTGTCGGGACAGGGGATTTGGGCAATCAGCCCCAGCATTTT

D: NA
V: TRBV6-5
J: TRBJ1-1
size: NA
CDR3: CASSPGQIYSEAFF
DNA: TGTGCCAGCAGTCCCGGACAGATTTATAGTGAAGCTTTCTTT

D: NA
V: TRBV25-1
J: TRBJ1-6
size: NA
CDR3: CASSEGGRYNSPLHF
DNA: TGTGCCAGCAGTGAAGGCGGCCGTTATAATTCACCCCTCCACTTT

D: TRBD1
V: TRBV7-9
J: TRBJ1-2
size: few
CDR3: CASRADRGLYYGYTF
DNA: TGTGCCAGCAGAGCAGACAGGGGGCTATACTATGGCTACACCTTC

D: NA
V: TRBV3-1/TRBV3-2
J: TRBJ1-3
size: NA
CDR3: CASSRREYSGNTIYF
DNA: TGTGCCAGCAGCCGAAGGGAGTACTCTGGAAACACCATATATTTT

D: NA
V: TRBV5-1
J: TRBJ1-1
size: NA
CDR3: CASSNPGGTEAFF
DNA: TGCGCCAGCAGCAACCCCGGGGGCACTGAAGCTTTCTTT

D: TRBD1
V: TRBV25-1
J: TRBJ1-6
size: many
CDR3: CASSPTGGDSPLHF
DNA: TGTGCCAGCAGCCCTACAGGGGGAGATTCACCCCTCCACTTT

D: TRBD2
V: TRBV2
J: TRBJ2-1
size: NA
CDR3: CASSKGLAGGSYNEQFF
DNA: TGTGCCAGCAGCAAAGGACTAGCGGGGGGCTCCTACAATGAGCAGTTCTTC

D: TRBD1
V: TRBV29-1
J: TRBJ2-1
size: NA
CDR3: CSVGKDRADNEQFF
DNA: TGCAGCGTTGGAAAGGACAGGGCCGACAATGAGCAGTTCTTC

D: TRBD2
V: TRBV5-4
J: TRBJ2-2
size: NA
CDR3: CASRLRTSGGSGELFF
DNA: TGTGCCAGCAGACTTCGGACTAGCGGGGGGTCCGGGGAGCTGTTTTTT

D: TRBD1
V: TRBV5-1
J: TRBJ2-2
size: few
CDR3: CASSPNRQGDLNTGELFF
DNA: TGCGCCAGCAGCCCCAACCGACAGGGAGATTTGAATACCGGGGAGCTGTTTTTT

D: TRBD1
V: TRBV5-8
J: TRBJ2-3
size: NA
CDR3: CASSSRQGTDTQYF
DNA: TGTGCCAGCAGCTCAAGACAGGGAACCGATACGCAGTATTTT

D: NA
V: TRBV11-2
J: TRBJ1-3
size: NA
CDR3: CASSPGTSSGNTIYF
DNA: TGTGCCAGCAGCCCGGGGACATCCTCTGGAAACACCATATATTTT

D: NA
V: TRBV4-1
J: TRBJ1-6
size: NA
CDR3: CASSQAHTLYNSPLHF
DNA: TGCGCCAGCAGCCAAGCTCACACCCTCTATAATTCACCCCTCCACTTT

D: TRBD2
V: TRBV7-3
J: TRBJ2-3
size: NA
CDR3: CASSLGGGATDTQYF
DNA: TGTGCCAGCAGCTTAGGCGGGGGAGCCACAGATACGCAGTATTTT

D: TRBD1
V: TRBV18
J: TRBJ1-1
size: NA
CDR3: CASSPRQGLPEAFF
DNA: TGTGCCAGCTCACCACGACAGGGGCTGCCTGAAGCTTTCTTT

D: NA
V: TRBV19
J: TRBJ1-1
size: NA
CDR3: CASSFATGRGVGLNTEAFF
DNA: TGTGCCAGTAGTTTTGCAACGGGGAGAGGAGTAGGATTGAACACTGAAGCTTTCTTT

D: TRBD1
V: TRBV5-4
J: TRBJ1-1
size: few
CDR3: CASSLGTGAAFF
DNA: TGTGCCAGCAGCTTGGGGACAGGGGCGGCTTTCTTT

D: TRBD1
V: TRBV6-5
J: TRBJ1-5
size: few
CDR3: CASREGDRDSPKHF
DNA: TGTGCCAGCAGAGAGGGGGATAGGGACAGCCCCAAGCATTTT

D: TRBD1
V: TRBV9
J: TRBJ2-1
size: NA
CDR3: CASSAQGASYNEQFF
DNA: TGTGCCAGCAGCGCACAGGGGGCCTCCTACAATGAGCAGTTCTTC

D: TRBD2
V: TRBV19
J: TRBJ2-3
size: once
CDR3: CASTPARLAGRDTQYF
DNA: TGTGCCAGTACCCCCGCCAGGCTAGCGGGGCGTGATACGCAGTATTTT

D: NA
V: TRBV3-1/TRBV3-2
J: TRBJ1-4
size: NA
CDR3: CASSPGTGTTNEKLFF
DNA: TGTGCCAGCAGCCCCGGAACGGGAACAACTAATGAAAAACTGTTTTTT

D: NA
V: TRBV5-1
J: TRBJ2-5
size: NA
CDR3: CASSQNWRQETQYF
DNA: TGCGCCAGCAGCCAGAATTGGCGGCAAGAGACCCAGTACTTC

D: TRBD1
V: TRBV14
J: TRBJ1-6
size: NA
CDR3: CASRRQGPNSPLHF
DNA: TGTGCCAGCAGACGACAGGGGCCGAATTCACCCCTCCACTTT

D: NA
V: TRBV3-1/TRBV3-2
J: TRBJ2-5
size: once
CDR3: CASSQDLQGWETQYF
DNA: TGTGCCAGCAGCCAAGATTTGCAGGGATGGGAGACCCAGTACTTC

D: TRBD2
V: TRBV3-1/TRBV3-2
J: TRBJ2-7
size: NA
CDR3: CASSQIVSGGYYEQYF
DNA: TGTGCCAGCAGCCAGATCGTTAGCGGGGGGTACTACGAGCAGTACTTC